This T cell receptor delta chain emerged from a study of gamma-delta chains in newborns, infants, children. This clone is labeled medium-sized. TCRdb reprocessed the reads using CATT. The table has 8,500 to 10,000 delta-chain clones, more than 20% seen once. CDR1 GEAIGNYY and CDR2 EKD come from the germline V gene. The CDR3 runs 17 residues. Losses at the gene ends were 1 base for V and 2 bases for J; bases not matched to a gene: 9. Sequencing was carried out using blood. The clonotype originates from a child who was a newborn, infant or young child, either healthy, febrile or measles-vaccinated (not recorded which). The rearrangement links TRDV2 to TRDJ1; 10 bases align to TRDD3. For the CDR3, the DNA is TGTGCCTGTGACACGCTAGAAGGGGGATACGCGACCGATAAACTCATCTTT. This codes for CACDTLEGGYATDKLIF.